A selection of T cell receptor beta chains follows, all from one sample in a study of blood T cell repertoires in COVID-19. The data were produced by immunoSEQ multiplex PCR, yet TCRdb's version contains in-frame clones alone and is incomplete. The table lists around 160,000 clones, less than 90% of them singletons. Sample: PBMCs or T cells enriched from blood (not recorded which). These receptors were taken from a woman aged 45-65 years who had been exposed to COVID-19. Both conserved end residues are part of each CDR3. The D gene is left open where the match is weak. A row's size may be missing; if present it is once, few, many or a size class.

clone size: .
V gene: TRBV4-2
D gene: TRBD2
J gene: TRBJ2-5
CDR3 protein: CASSHVAGEETQYF
CDR3 DNA: TGTGCCAGCAGCCACGTAGCGGGGGAAGAGACCCAGTACTTC

clone size: many
V gene: TRBV7-2
D gene: .
J gene: TRBJ2-3
CDR3 protein: CASSLGRGPSSTDTQYF
CDR3 DNA: TGTGCCAGCAGCCTAGGGCGGGGACCCTCTAGCACAGATACGCAGTATTTT

clone size: .
V gene: TRBV7-2
D gene: TRBD2
J gene: TRBJ2-2
CDR3 protein: CASRALAGGKTGELFF
CDR3 DNA: TGTGCCAGCAGGGCCTTAGCGGGAGGTAAAACCGGGGAGCTGTTTTTT

clone size: .
V gene: TRBV28
D gene: .
J gene: TRBJ1-2
CDR3 protein: CASSLGGKFYGYTF
CDR3 DNA: TGTGCCAGCAGTTTAGGGGGGAAGTTCTATGGCTACACCTTC

clone size: .
V gene: TRBV4-1
D gene: .
J gene: TRBJ1-6
CDR3 protein: CASSQSPEYSPLHF
CDR3 DNA: TGCGCCAGCAGCCAAAGCCCTGAGTATTCACCCCTCCACTTT

clone size: .
V gene: TRBV7-2
D gene: TRBD1
J gene: TRBJ1-2
CDR3 protein: CASRMSNRGRGYTF
CDR3 DNA: TGTGCCAGCAGAATGTCGAACAGGGGTCGGGGCTACACCTTC

clone size: .
V gene: TRBV7-9
D gene: .
J gene: TRBJ1-5
CDR3 protein: CASSLGGLNQPQHF
CDR3 DNA: TGTGCCAGCAGCTTAGGGGGGCTCAATCAGCCCCAGCATTTT

clone size: .
V gene: TRBV29-1
D gene: .
J gene: TRBJ2-7
CDR3 protein: CSVEEAEYEQYF
CDR3 DNA: TGCAGCGTTGAGGAGGCAGAGTACGAGCAGTACTTC

clone size: .
V gene: TRBV5-5
D gene: .
J gene: TRBJ1-2
CDR3 protein: CASSWGGSGYTF
CDR3 DNA: TGTGCCAGCAGCTGGGGTGGGAGTGGCTACACCTTC

clone size: .
V gene: TRBV27
D gene: .
J gene: TRBJ1-6
CDR3 protein: CASSPRIDWGRNSPLHF
CDR3 DNA: TGTGCCAGCAGTCCGAGGATCGACTGGGGGCGAAATTCACCCCTCCACTTT

clone size: .
V gene: TRBV7-2
D gene: TRBD1
J gene: TRBJ1-1
CDR3 protein: CASSNTGGAAEAFF
CDR3 DNA: TGTGCCAGCAGTAACACAGGGGGCGCAGCTGAAGCTTTCTTT

clone size: .
V gene: TRBV7-8
D gene: TRBD1
J gene: TRBJ1-6
CDR3 protein: CASRPDRVLSSPLHF
CDR3 DNA: TGTGCCAGCAGACCGGACAGGGTTTTGAGTTCACCCCTCCACTTT

clone size: .
V gene: TRBV6-4
D gene: TRBD1
J gene: TRBJ2-1
CDR3 protein: CASSDSGGQGADEQFF
CDR3 DNA: TGTGCCAGCAGTGACTCGGGAGGACAGGGGGCAGATGAGCAGTTCTTC

clone size: .
V gene: TRBV14
D gene: TRBD1
J gene: TRBJ2-1
CDR3 protein: CASSPGTGYLNEQFF
CDR3 DNA: TGTGCCAGCAGCCCCGGGACAGGGTACCTTAATGAGCAGTTCTTC

clone size: .
V gene: TRBV7-2
D gene: .
J gene: TRBJ2-3
CDR3 protein: CASSPLASTDTQYF
CDR3 DNA: TGTGCCAGCAGCCCCCTGGCTAGCACAGATACGCAGTATTTT

clone size: .
V gene: TRBV5-4
D gene: TRBD2
J gene: TRBJ2-5
CDR3 protein: CASSRGGGAQETQYF
CDR3 DNA: TGTGCCAGCAGCCGGGGGGGCGGGGCTCAAGAGACCCAGTACTTC

clone size: .
V gene: TRBV3-1/TRBV3-2
D gene: TRBD1
J gene: TRBJ2-2
CDR3 protein: CASSQVATGAYTGELFF
CDR3 DNA: TGTGCCAGCAGCCAAGTGGCGACAGGGGCATACACCGGGGAGCTGTTTTTT

clone size: .
V gene: TRBV7-2
D gene: TRBD2
J gene: TRBJ2-1
CDR3 protein: CASSLTGTSGFGEQFF
CDR3 DNA: TGTGCCAGCAGCTTGACCGGGACTAGCGGTTTTGGTGAGCAGTTCTTC

clone size: .
V gene: TRBV7-6
D gene: .
J gene: TRBJ2-7
CDR3 protein: CASSLRPGDEQYF
CDR3 DNA: TGTGCCAGCAGCTTAAGGCCGGGTGACGAGCAGTACTTC

clone size: once
V gene: TRBV27
D gene: TRBD1
J gene: TRBJ2-7
CDR3 protein: CASAPLAPGGSYEQYF
CDR3 DNA: TGTGCCAGCGCGCCCCTGGCGCCAGGGGGCTCCTACGAGCAGTACTTC

clone size: .
V gene: TRBV2
D gene: TRBD1
J gene: TRBJ1-2
CDR3 protein: CASSEADRDGYTF
CDR3 DNA: TGTGCCAGCAGTGAAGCGGACAGGGATGGCTACACCTTC

clone size: .
V gene: TRBV2
D gene: .
J gene: TRBJ1-2
CDR3 protein: CASRETGPLYGYTF
CDR3 DNA: TGTGCCAGCAGGGAAACAGGGCCCCTTTATGGCTACACCTTC

clone size: .
V gene: TRBV7-2
D gene: TRBD1
J gene: TRBJ1-2
CDR3 protein: CASSSTGQGAGGYTF
CDR3 DNA: TGTGCCAGCAGCTCAACGGGACAGGGGGCGGGAGGCTACACCTTC

clone size: .
V gene: TRBV5-1
D gene: .
J gene: TRBJ2-3
CDR3 protein: CASSLGGTQLSTDTQYF
CDR3 DNA: TGCGCCAGCAGCTTGGGGGGGACTCAACTAAGCACAGATACGCAGTATTTT

clone size: .
V gene: TRBV29-1
D gene: .
J gene: TRBJ1-5
CDR3 protein: CSVGLGNQPQHF
CDR3 DNA: TGCAGCGTTGGGCTCGGGAACCAGCCCCAGCATTTT

clone size: .
V gene: TRBV5-1
D gene: TRBD2
J gene: TRBJ2-1
CDR3 protein: CASSGSGNSYNEQFF
CDR3 DNA: TGCGCCAGCAGCGGTAGCGGGAACTCCTACAATGAGCAGTTCTTC

clone size: .
V gene: TRBV15
D gene: .
J gene: TRBJ1-1
CDR3 protein: CATSSSLGGYTEAFF
CDR3 DNA: TGTGCCACCAGCAGTTCCCTGGGGGGTTACACTGAAGCTTTCTTT

clone size: .
V gene: TRBV9
D gene: TRBD2
J gene: TRBJ2-1
CDR3 protein: CASSARALADYNEQFF
CDR3 DNA: TGTGCCAGCAGCGCAAGGGCGCTAGCGGATTACAATGAGCAGTTCTTC

clone size: .
V gene: TRBV5-8
D gene: TRBD1
J gene: TRBJ1-2
CDR3 protein: CASSPLDRPNYGYTF
CDR3 DNA: TGTGCCAGCAGCCCCCTGGACAGGCCCAACTATGGCTACACCTTC

clone size: .
V gene: TRBV7-2
D gene: .
J gene: TRBJ1-2
CDR3 protein: CASSLAWQGNGYTF
CDR3 DNA: TGTGCCAGCAGCTTAGCGTGGCAGGGAAATGGCTACACCTTC

clone size: .
V gene: TRBV12-5
D gene: .
J gene: TRBJ2-3
CDR3 protein: CASGWGKSKTDTQYF
CDR3 DNA: TGTGCTAGTGGTTGGGGCAAATCCAAGACAGATACGCAGTATTTT

clone size: many
V gene: TRBV27
D gene: TRBD1
J gene: TRBJ1-3
CDR3 protein: CASGDRGRNTIYF
CDR3 DNA: TGTGCCAGCGGGGACAGGGGAAGAAACACCATATATTTT

clone size: few
V gene: TRBV19
D gene: TRBD2
J gene: TRBJ2-1
CDR3 protein: CASSRGGNEQFF
CDR3 DNA: TGTGCCAGTAGTCGGGGGGGCAATGAGCAGTTCTTC

clone size: .
V gene: TRBV6-4
D gene: .
J gene: TRBJ1-1
CDR3 protein: CASSDSGGWDTEAFF
CDR3 DNA: TGTGCCAGCAGTGACTCAGGAGGGTGGGACACTGAAGCTTTCTTT

clone size: once
V gene: TRBV23-1
D gene: .
J gene: TRBJ2-2
CDR3 protein: CASNNHPREGSNTGELFF
CDR3 DNA: TGCGCCAGCAACAACCATCCTCGGGAAGGGAGCAACACCGGGGAGCTGTTTTTT

clone size: few
V gene: TRBV6-1
D gene: TRBD1
J gene: TRBJ1-2
CDR3 protein: CASSEFEGARGYGYTF
CDR3 DNA: TGTGCCAGCAGTGAATTCGAGGGGGCGCGGGGATATGGCTACACCTTC

clone size: .
V gene: TRBV19
D gene: .
J gene: TRBJ1-1
CDR3 protein: CASSGAGPGLNTEAFF
CDR3 DNA: TGTGCCAGTAGTGGAGCGGGGCCGGGCCTGAACACTGAAGCTTTCTTT

clone size: .
V gene: TRBV3-1/TRBV3-2
D gene: .
J gene: TRBJ1-1
CDR3 protein: CASSQVKNTEAFF
CDR3 DNA: TGTGCCAGCAGCCAAGTCAAGAACACTGAAGCTTTCTTT

clone size: .
V gene: TRBV9
D gene: .
J gene: TRBJ2-7
CDR3 protein: CASSPRTVYEQYF
CDR3 DNA: TGTGCCAGCAGCCCCCGGACAGTGTACGAGCAGTACTTC

clone size: .
V gene: TRBV9
D gene: .
J gene: TRBJ1-1
CDR3 protein: CASSVAQGNTEAFF
CDR3 DNA: TGTGCCAGCAGCGTAGCGCAGGGGAACACTGAAGCTTTCTTT

clone size: .
V gene: TRBV7-9
D gene: .
J gene: TRBJ2-1
CDR3 protein: CASSSLLGPLDEQFF
CDR3 DNA: TGTGCCAGCAGCTCCTTACTAGGCCCCTTGGATGAGCAGTTCTTC

clone size: .
V gene: TRBV19
D gene: TRBD2
J gene: TRBJ2-7
CDR3 protein: CASSHRASGRSPEQYF
CDR3 DNA: TGTGCCAGCTCACATCGGGCTAGCGGGAGGAGCCCCGAGCAGTACTTC

clone size: .
V gene: TRBV19
D gene: .
J gene: TRBJ1-4
CDR3 protein: CASNNRLNEKLFF
CDR3 DNA: TGTGCCAGTAATAACAGGCTTAATGAAAAACTGTTTTTT

clone size: many
V gene: TRBV9
D gene: .
J gene: TRBJ1-1
CDR3 protein: CASSTGPGTNTEAFF
CDR3 DNA: TGTGCCAGCAGCACCGGACCGGGAACGAACACTGAAGCTTTCTTT

clone size: .
V gene: TRBV27
D gene: .
J gene: TRBJ1-4
CDR3 protein: CASSSGGAWEKLFF
CDR3 DNA: TGTGCCAGCAGTTCGGGGGGAGCCTGGGAAAAACTGTTTTTT

clone size: .
V gene: TRBV2
D gene: TRBD1
J gene: TRBJ1-5
CDR3 protein: CASRDRGTQPQHF
CDR3 DNA: TGTGCCAGCAGAGACAGGGGAACTCAGCCCCAGCATTTT

clone size: .
V gene: TRBV10-1
D gene: .
J gene: TRBJ1-5
CDR3 protein: CASSEGREGGMRNQPQHF
CDR3 DNA: TGCGCCAGCAGTGAGGGGCGGGAGGGGGGTATGCGCAATCAGCCCCAGCATTTT

clone size: .
V gene: TRBV5-4
D gene: .
J gene: TRBJ2-7
CDR3 protein: CASSDIFGGPTYEQYF
CDR3 DNA: TGTGCCAGCAGCGACATCTTCGGGGGGCCGACCTACGAGCAGTACTTC

clone size: .
V gene: TRBV5-1
D gene: .
J gene: TRBJ2-7
CDR3 protein: CASSWRDLPYEQYF
CDR3 DNA: TGCGCCAGCAGCTGGCGGGACTTGCCCTACGAGCAGTACTTC

clone size: .
V gene: TRBV5-6
D gene: TRBD2
J gene: TRBJ2-3
CDR3 protein: CASSLFGSAGGRLYTQYF
CDR3 DNA: TGTGCCAGCAGCTTGTTTGGGAGCGCGGGGGGGAGGTTATATACGCAGTATTTT

clone size: .
V gene: TRBV19
D gene: .
J gene: TRBJ1-5
CDR3 protein: CASSMVQAGQPQHF
CDR3 DNA: TGTGCCAGTAGTATGGTACAGGCCGGCCAGCCCCAGCATTTT

clone size: .
V gene: TRBV11-2
D gene: TRBD2
J gene: TRBJ2-7
CDR3 protein: CASSPLAGGPGEQYF
CDR3 DNA: TGTGCCAGCAGCCCCCTAGCGGGAGGGCCGGGCGAGCAGTACTTC

clone size: .
V gene: TRBV30
D gene: .
J gene: TRBJ1-2
CDR3 protein: CAWSVRSGGYTF
CDR3 DNA: TGTGCCTGGAGTGTACGATCGGGGGGCTACACCTTC

clone size: .
V gene: TRBV7-3
D gene: TRBD2
J gene: TRBJ2-1
CDR3 protein: CASRAGGSYNEQFF
CDR3 DNA: TGTGCCAGCAGAGCGGGGGGGAGCTACAATGAGCAGTTCTTC

clone size: few
V gene: TRBV10-3
D gene: TRBD2
J gene: TRBJ2-7
CDR3 protein: CAIRGGSSYEQYF
CDR3 DNA: TGTGCCATCAGGGGCGGGAGCTCCTACGAGCAGTACTTC

clone size: .
V gene: TRBV9
D gene: .
J gene: TRBJ1-1
CDR3 protein: CASSVGGGDTEAFF
CDR3 DNA: TGTGCCAGCAGCGTAGGTGGAGGGGACACTGAAGCTTTCTTT

clone size: .
V gene: TRBV6-5
D gene: TRBD1
J gene: TRBJ1-2
CDR3 protein: CASSSNRGRSGYTF
CDR3 DNA: TGTGCCAGCAGTTCGAACAGGGGGCGAAGTGGCTACACCTTC

clone size: .
V gene: TRBV24-1
D gene: .
J gene: TRBJ1-5
CDR3 protein: CATSGQARGRIGSNQPQHF
CDR3 DNA: TGTGCCACCAGTGGACAGGCGAGGGGCCGGATAGGTAGCAATCAGCCCCAGCATTTT

clone size: .
V gene: TRBV12-5
D gene: .
J gene: TRBJ2-1
CDR3 protein: CASGFGLAIYNEQFF
CDR3 DNA: TGTGCTAGTGGTTTTGGCCTAGCGATCTACAATGAGCAGTTCTTC